The present TCR beta chain was sequenced within a study of blood T cell repertoires in COVID-19. Study information: Sample material is recorded as cDNA or gDNA derived from T cells, B-cell-depleted T cells, or PBMCs.

Authors' methods: Quantification of nucleated cells was approximated via reference gene primer amplification. Measured with immunoSEQ multiplex PCR; TCRdb has only the in-frame clones, and not every one. Clonal size and the V and J genes are those of that table, whereas D and trimming came from the DNA. This table has roughly 380,000 clones, around 84% appearing once. CDR1 and CDR2 from the germline V gene are SGHRS and YFSETQ. The length of the CDR3 is 15 residues. With V trimmed by 4 bases and J by 3 bases, 9 bases remained unmatched. The sequencing input was peripheral blood. This chain connects TRBV5-1 to TRBJ2-7; TRBD2 matches 8 bases. The TCR originated in a woman between 18 and 29 years old with acute or convalescent COVID-19. The CDR3 sequence: CASSPGGSSIYEQYF. DNA for the CDR3: TGCGCCAGCAGCCCGGGGGGGTCCTCAATCTACGAGCAGTACTTC.